This T cell receptor beta chain is from a study of blood T cell repertoires in COVID-19. The assay was immunoSEQ multiplex PCR, and TCRdb's table has in-frame clones only and misses some. The data contain more than 200,000 clones, about 89% of them seen just once; the ten biggest clones take up approximately 2%. The CDR3 sequence is 17 residues long. Deletions cut 3 bases from V and 0 bases from J, with 15 bases between. Germline V gives CDR1 KGHSH, CDR2 LQKENI. The sample comprised PBMCs or T cells enriched from blood (not recorded which). V is TRBV18 and J is TRBJ1-3; possible D gene TRBD1, 6 bases. The clonotype comes from a woman between 18 and 29 years old who had recovered from COVID-19. The CDR3 loop is CASSPAKTGLSGNTIYF. DNA for the CDR3: TGTGCCAGCTCACCCGCAAAGACAGGTCTCTCTGGAAACACCATATATTTT.